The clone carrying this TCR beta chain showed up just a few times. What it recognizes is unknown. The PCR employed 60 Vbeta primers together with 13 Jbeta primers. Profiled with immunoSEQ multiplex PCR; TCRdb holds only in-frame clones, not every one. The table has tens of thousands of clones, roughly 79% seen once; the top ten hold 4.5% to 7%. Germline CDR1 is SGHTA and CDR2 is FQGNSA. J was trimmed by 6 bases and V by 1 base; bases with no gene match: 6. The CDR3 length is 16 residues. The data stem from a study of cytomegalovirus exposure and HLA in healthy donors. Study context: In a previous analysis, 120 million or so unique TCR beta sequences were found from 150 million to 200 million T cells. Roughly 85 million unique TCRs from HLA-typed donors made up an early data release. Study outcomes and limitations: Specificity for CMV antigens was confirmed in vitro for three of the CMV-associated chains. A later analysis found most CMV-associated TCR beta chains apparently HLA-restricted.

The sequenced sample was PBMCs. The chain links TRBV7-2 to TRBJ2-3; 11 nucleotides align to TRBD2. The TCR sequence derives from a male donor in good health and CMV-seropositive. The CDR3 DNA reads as TGTGCCAGCAGCTTAGTAGCTAGCGGGAGGTCTGATACGCAGTATTTT. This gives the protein CASSLVASGRSDTQYF.